This is a list of T cell receptor beta chains from one sample in a study of blood T cells in healthy people across ages. TCRdb redid the calling of the 5' RACE reads with MiXCR, one entry per CDR3 protein. The data show about 580,000 distinct CDR3 sequences, 47% seen once. Sequencing was performed on blood. Receptor source: a man older than 75 in good health. The CDR3 runs from the conserved cysteine through the conserved F or W. The order of the fields is J gene, V gene, clone size, D gene, CDR3 protein, CDR3 DNA. D genes are given only for firm matches. Where a row states a size, it is once, few, many or the class of an expanded clone; other rows omit it.

>TRBJ2-3|TRBV2|-|-
CASWTTLADTQYF
TGTGCCAGCTGGACTACCCTGGCAGATACGCAGTATTTT
>TRBJ2-7|TRBV7-2|few|TRBD1
CASSSQGAVYEQYF
TGTGCCAGCAGCTCACAGGGGGCCGTCTACGAGCAGTACTTC
>TRBJ2-3|TRBV5-1|-|-
CASSLLPTRDTQYF
TGCGCCAGCAGCTTGCTCCCTACAAGGGATACGCAGTATTTT
>TRBJ2-7|TRBV15|few|-
CATSRVVTYEQYF
TGTGCCACCAGCAGAGTGGTAACCTACGAGCAGTACTTC
>TRBJ2-1|TRBV5-1|-|-
CASSLVANEQFF
TGCGCCAGCAGCTTGGTTGCGAATGAGCAGTTCTTC
>TRBJ1-2|TRBV9|-|TRBD1
CASKRDRGGYGYTF
TGTGCCAGCAAACGGGACAGGGGCGGCTATGGCTACACCTTC
>TRBJ2-7|TRBV28|-|-
CASSGAGQPSYEQYF
TGTGCCAGCAGTGGGGCGGGACAGCCATCCTACGAGCAGTACTTC
>TRBJ2-1|TRBV20-1|-|TRBD2
CSARVSLAANEQFF
TGCAGTGCTAGAGTCTCGCTAGCGGCCAATGAGCAGTTCTTC
>TRBJ2-7|TRBV2|once|TRBD2
CASRLLADEQYF
TGTGCCAGCAGGCTTCTAGCGGATGAGCAGTACTTC
>TRBJ2-7|TRBV7-3|few|TRBD1
CASSQERGPTYEQYF
TGTGCCAGCAGCCAAGAAAGGGGGCCCACCTACGAGCAGTACTTC
>TRBJ2-5|TRBV20-1|few|TRBD2
CSATSDGAGGGETQYF
TGCAGTGCCACCTCTGATGGAGCGGGGGGCGGCGAGACCCAGTACTTC
>TRBJ2-3|TRBV4-3|-|TRBD2
CASSQDGRGGTDTQYF
TGCGCCAGCAGCCAAGACGGGCGGGGGGGCACAGATACGCAGTATTTT
>TRBJ2-3|TRBV7-9|few|TRBD2
CASSLDLAGGPTDTQYF
TGTGCCAGCAGCTTAGATTTGGCGGGAGGGCCAACAGATACGCAGTATTTT
>TRBJ2-1|TRBV20-1|few|-
CSAEDSDEQFF
TGCAGTGCCGAGGACTCCGATGAGCAGTTCTTC
>TRBJ1-5|TRBV29-1|few|-
CSVGRENQPQHF
TGCAGCGTTGGCAGGGAAAATCAGCCCCAGCATTTT
>TRBJ2-5|TRBV7-2|-|TRBD2
CASSLNGGALETQYF
TGTGCCAGCAGCTTAAACGGGGGGGCGTTGGAGACCCAGTACTTC
>TRBJ2-7|TRBV6-2/TRBV6-3|-|-
CASRLYDRTYEQYF
TGTGCCAGCAGGCTATACGACAGAACCTACGAGCAGTACTTC
>TRBJ1-2|TRBV6-6|many|-
CASTHGGMGYGYTF
TGTGCCAGCACCCACGGGGGGATGGGCTATGGCTACACCTTC
>TRBJ1-2|TRBV9|few|-
CASSSMGLANYGYTF
TGTGCCAGCAGTTCTATGGGGTTAGCTAACTATGGCTACACCTTC
>TRBJ2-4|TRBV9|-|-
CASSADSGAIQYF
TGTGCCAGCAGCGCGGACAGCGGGGCCATTCAGTACTTC
>TRBJ1-3|TRBV7-8|-|-
CASSLGGFGGAGNTIYF
TGTGCCAGCAGCTTAGGGGGGTTCGGGGGGGCTGGAAACACCATATATTTT
>TRBJ2-1|TRBV6-5|many|-
CASSYVARYNEQFF
TGTGCCAGCAGTTACGTTGCCCGCTACAATGAGCAGTTCTTC
>TRBJ2-3|TRBV20-1|-|TRBD2
CSARDCGSGVTQYF
TGCAGTGCTAGAGACTGCGGGAGTGGGGTTACGCAGTATTTT
>TRBJ2-7|TRBV6-6|many|-
CASSFDSLYEQYF
TGTGCCAGCAGTTTCGACAGCCTTTACGAGCAGTACTTC
>TRBJ2-6|TRBV6-6|many|TRBD1
CASSYTGGASGANVLTF
TGTGCCAGCAGTTATACAGGGGGCGCCTCTGGGGCCAACGTCCTGACTTTC
>TRBJ1-2|TRBV2|once|-
CASSERGGIYGYTF
TGTGCCAGCAGTGAACGGGGCGGCATCTATGGCTACACCTTC
>TRBJ2-3|TRBV2|few|-
CASSELGAGITDTQYF
TGTGCCAGCAGTGAACTGGGGGCAGGGATCACAGATACGCAGTATTTT
>TRBJ2-7|TRBV6-1|-|TRBD2
CASSEQREFSYNEQYF
TGTGCCAGCAGTGAACAGCGGGAGTTCTCCTACAATGAGCAGTACTTC
>TRBJ2-7|TRBV7-2|many|-
CASSLAQTASSYEQYF
TGTGCCAGCAGCTTAGCCCAGACAGCGAGCTCCTACGAGCAGTACTTC
>TRBJ2-7|TRBV18|few|-
CASSPSGISYEQYF
TGTGCCAGCTCACCCTCCGGGATCTCCTACGAGCAGTACTTC
>TRBJ1-1|TRBV5-1|few|TRBD1
CASSLGQGATEAFF
TGCGCCAGCAGCTTGGGACAGGGGGCCACTGAAGCTTTCTTT
>TRBJ1-1|TRBV6-5|-|-
CASSRPGFSNTEAFF
TGTGCCAGCAGTAGGCCGGGGTTCAGCAACACTGAAGCTTTCTTT